These 11 T cell receptor beta chains originate from one sample sequenced in a study of T-cell memory formation after mild COVID-19. Each CDR3 protein gets one entry after TCRdb re-called the 5' RACE reads with MiXCR. Of hundreds of thousands of distinct CDR3 sequences in the sample, about a sixth are singletons; the top ten hold about 12%. Sequenced sample: PBMCs or a T cell subset sorted from them (not recorded which). The receptors stem from an adult woman who had mild COVID-19 (a few samples of this study predate the infection). Cell type and time point are not known.

Many counts were recorded for this clonotype. This chain uses TRBV27 with TRBJ2-7; TRBD1 matches at 7 bases. The CDR3 loop spans 13 amino acids. The V gene's germline CDR1 is MNHEY and CDR2 SMNVEV (reference sequence). V shed 6 bases and J 5 bases; nucleotides not matched to a gene: 7. The CDR3 loop reads CASSLTGLHEQYF. For the CDR3, the DNA is TGTGCCAGCAGCCTGACAGGGTTGCACGAGCAGTACTTC.

This CDR3 reads CASSRGQVFYEQYF. CDR3 nucleotide sequence: TGTGCCAGCAGCAGGGGACAGGTCTTCTACGAGCAGTACTTC. The chain links TRBV5-6 to TRBJ2-7; 8 bases are shared with TRBD1. CDR1 is SGHDT, CDR2 YYEEEE, per germline. The CDR3 has 14 amino acids. Trimming took 4 bases from V and 3 from J; bases not matched to a gene: 6.

The V and J genes are TRBV5-1 and TRBJ2-3; 12 bases are a match to TRBD2. This CDR3 region has 17 residues. With V trimmed by 0 bases and J by 5 bases, 7 bases remained unmatched. Per the germline V gene, CDR1 is SGHRS and CDR2 is YFSETQ. The CDR3, as DNA: TGCGCCAGCAGCTTGGATCTAGCGGGGGGGTCACGAGATACGCAGTATTTT. As protein: CASSLDLAGGSRDTQYF. Full variable domain (remainder filled in from reference TRBV5-1 and TRBJ2-3): KAGVTQTPRYLIKTRGQQVTLSCSPISGHRSVSWYQQTPGQGLQFLFEYFSETQRNKGNFPGRFSGRQFSNSRSEMNVSTLELGDSALYLCASSLDLAGGSRDTQYFGPGTRLTVL.

This clonotype showed up just a few times. The chain has TRBV27 and TRBJ2-7, with D uncertain. Per germline, CDR1 MNHEY and CDR2 SMNVEV (reference sequence). V was clipped by 6 bases and J by 0 bases, with 12 bases between them. CDR3 size: 14 residues. The CDR3 sequence is CASSLLVGSYEQYF. The DNA of the CDR3 is TGTGCCAGCAGCCTCTTGGTAGGCTCCTACGAGCAGTACTTC.

A few counts support this clonotype. The CDR3 spells CASSITSGGAYEQYF. CDR3 bases: TGTGCCAGTAGTATAACTAGCGGGGGGGCCTACGAGCAGTACTTC. The rearrangement joins TRBV19 to TRBJ2-7; TRBD2 agrees at 13 bases. CDR1 LNHDA and CDR2 SQIVND come from the germline V gene (reference sequence). CDR3 length: 15 residues. V gave up 2 bases and J gave up 2 bases; unmatched junction bases: 0. Full variable domain (outside the CDR3, taken from reference TRBV19 and TRBJ2-7): DGGITQSPKYLFRKEGQNVTLSCEQNLNHDAMYWYRQDPGQGLRLIYYSQIVNDFQKGDIAEGYSVSREKKESFPLTVTSAQKNPTAFYLCASSITSGGAYEQYFGPGTRLTVT.

The chain carries TRBV24-1 and TRBJ2-7, with TRBD2 matching over 11 bases. J gave up 3 bases and V 2 bases, and 11 bases lay outside the gene matches. This CDR3 has 18 residues. The germline V gene has CDR1 KGHDR and CDR2 SFDVKD. The CDR3 DNA reads TGTGCCACCAGTGATTCCCGGTATACTAGCGGGAGAATCTACGAGCAGTACTTC. As protein: CATSDSRYTSGRIYEQYF.

This clonotype was counted between two and nine times. This CDR3 reads CASSHLSPGANVLTF. CDR3 sequence (DNA): TGTGCCAGCAGCCACCTCTCCCCTGGGGCCAACGTCCTGACTTTC. V and J are TRBV3-1 and TRBJ2-6, with D unresolved. CDR3 size: 15 residues. Germline V gives CDR1 LGHDT, CDR2 YNNKEL (reference sequence). Trimming took 3 bases from V and 2 from J, leaving 8 bases between them.

V gene TRBV4-1 combines with J gene TRBJ1-1, with 8 bases matching TRBD1. V shed 4 bases and J 6 bases; nucleotides not matched to a gene: 7. The CDR3 is made up of 14 amino acids. The germline CDR1 and CDR2 sequences are MGHRA and YSYEKL. In nucleotides, the CDR3 is TGCGCCAGCAGCCCTGGACAGGGCCCCTCTGAAGCTTTCTTT. Residues: CASSPGQGPSEAFF.

The chain carries TRBV27 and TRBJ1-4; a weak D match, TRBD1 (6 bases). The CDR3 is 15 residues long. Trimming took off 2 bases at V and 0 bases at J, with 7 bases between the two ends. Germline V gene lookup returns CDR1 MNHEY and CDR2 SMNVEV (reference sequence). The CDR3 DNA sequence: TGTGCCAGCAGTTTAAGGACAGCAACTAATGAAAAACTGTTTTTT. Translating it yields CASSLRTATNEKLFF.

This clonotype has more than one count but fewer than ten. One base away lies a much larger clone, so this may be a sequencing read error. V usage is TRBV6-2 or TRBV6-3 and J usage is TRBJ2-2, with no clear D. Trimming removed 1 base from V and 1 base from J, with 1 base in between. Germline CDR1 MNHEY, CDR2 SVGEGT. This CDR3 comprises 13 residues. The CDR3 sequence is CASSYLNTGELFF. CDR3 sequence (DNA): TGTGCCAGCAGTTACTTGAACACCGGGGAGCTGTTTTTT.

This clonotype was counted a few times. This sequence joins TRBV4-2 and TRBJ2-5; 9 nucleotides agree with TRBD2. Germline V gene sequence: CDR1 LGHNA, CDR2 YNFKEQ. V shed 2 bases and J 5 bases; nucleotides not matched to a gene: 9. The CDR3 extends over 16 amino acids. CDR3 loop: CASSQRVSGSMETQYF. The CDR3, as DNA: TGTGCCAGCAGCCAACGGGTTAGCGGGAGTATGGAGACCCAGTACTTC.